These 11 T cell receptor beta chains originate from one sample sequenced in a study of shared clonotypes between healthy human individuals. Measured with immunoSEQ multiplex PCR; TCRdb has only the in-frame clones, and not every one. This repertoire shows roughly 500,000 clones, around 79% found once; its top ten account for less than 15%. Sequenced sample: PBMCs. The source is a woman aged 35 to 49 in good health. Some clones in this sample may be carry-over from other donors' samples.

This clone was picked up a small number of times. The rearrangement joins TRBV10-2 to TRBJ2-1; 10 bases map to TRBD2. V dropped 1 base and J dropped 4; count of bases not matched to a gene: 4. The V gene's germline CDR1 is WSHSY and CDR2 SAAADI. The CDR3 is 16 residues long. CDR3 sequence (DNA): TGCGCCAGCAGTGAGTACAGCGGGAGGGCTTACAATGAGCAGTTCTTC. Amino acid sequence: CASSEYSGRAYNEQFF.

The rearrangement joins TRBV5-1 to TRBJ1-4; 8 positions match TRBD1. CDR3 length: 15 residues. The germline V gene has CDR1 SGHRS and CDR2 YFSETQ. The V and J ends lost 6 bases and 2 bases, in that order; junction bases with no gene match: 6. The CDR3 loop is CASNRQGATNEKLFF. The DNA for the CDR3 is TGCGCCAGCAATAGGCAGGGGGCTACTAATGAAAAACTGTTTTTT. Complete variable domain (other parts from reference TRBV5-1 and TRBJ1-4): KAGVTQTPRYLIKTRGQQVTLSCSPISGHRSVSWYQQTPGQGLQFLFEYFSETQRNKGNFPGRFSGRQFSNSRSEMNVSTLELGDSALYLCASNRQGATNEKLFFGSGTQLSVL.

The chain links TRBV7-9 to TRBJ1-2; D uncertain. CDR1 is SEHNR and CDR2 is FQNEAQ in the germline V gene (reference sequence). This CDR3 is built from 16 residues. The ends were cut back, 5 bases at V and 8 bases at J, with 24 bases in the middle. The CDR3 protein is CASSQKSRPDREGYTF. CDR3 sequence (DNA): TGTGCCAGCAGCCAAAAGTCACGGCCCGACCGGGAGGGCTACACCTTC.

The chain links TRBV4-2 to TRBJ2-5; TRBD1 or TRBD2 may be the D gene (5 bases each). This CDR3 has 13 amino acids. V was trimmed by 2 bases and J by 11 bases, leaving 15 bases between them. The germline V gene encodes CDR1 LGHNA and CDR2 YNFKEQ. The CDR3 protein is CASSQSPQGEQYF. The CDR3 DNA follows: TGTGCCAGCAGCCAATCCCCGCAAGGGGAGCAGTACTTC.

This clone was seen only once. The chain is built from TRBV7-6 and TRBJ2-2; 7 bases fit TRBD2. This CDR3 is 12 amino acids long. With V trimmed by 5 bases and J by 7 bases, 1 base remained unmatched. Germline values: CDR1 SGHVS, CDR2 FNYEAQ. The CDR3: CASSRGVGELFF. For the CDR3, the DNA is TGTGCCAGCAGCCGGGGGGTCGGGGAGCTGTTTTTT. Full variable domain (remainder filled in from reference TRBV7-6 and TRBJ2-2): GAGVSQSPRYKVTKRGQDVALRCDPISGHVSLYWYRQALGQGPEFLTYFNYEAQQDKSGLPNDRFSAERPEGSISTLTIQRTEQRDSAMYRCASSRGVGELFFGEGSRLTVL.

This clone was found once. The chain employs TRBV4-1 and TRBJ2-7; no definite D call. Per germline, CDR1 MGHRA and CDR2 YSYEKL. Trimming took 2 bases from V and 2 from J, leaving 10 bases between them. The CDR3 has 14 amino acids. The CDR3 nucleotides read TGCGCCAGCAGCCAAACACTGCGCACCTACGAGCAGTACTTC. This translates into CASSQTLRTYEQYF.

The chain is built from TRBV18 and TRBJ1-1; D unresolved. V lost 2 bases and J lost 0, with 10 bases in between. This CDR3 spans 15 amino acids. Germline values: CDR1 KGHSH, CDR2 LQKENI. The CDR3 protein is CASSPFGVVNTEAFF. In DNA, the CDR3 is TGTGCCAGCTCACCATTTGGGGTGGTGAACACTGAAGCTTTCTTT.

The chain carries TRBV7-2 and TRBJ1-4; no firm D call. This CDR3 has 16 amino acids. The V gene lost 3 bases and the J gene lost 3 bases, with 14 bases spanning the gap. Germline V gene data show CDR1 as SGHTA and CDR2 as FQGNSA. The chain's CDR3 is CASSFRSGGANEKLFF. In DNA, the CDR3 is TGTGCCAGCAGCTTTCGGTCGGGAGGTGCTAATGAAAAACTGTTTTTT.

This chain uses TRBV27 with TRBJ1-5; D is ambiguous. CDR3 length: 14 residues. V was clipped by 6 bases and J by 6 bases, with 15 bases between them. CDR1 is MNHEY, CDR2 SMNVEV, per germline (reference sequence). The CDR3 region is CASRIKGMGQPQHF. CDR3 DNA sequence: TGTGCCAGCAGAATCAAGGGAATGGGTCAGCCCCAGCATTTT.

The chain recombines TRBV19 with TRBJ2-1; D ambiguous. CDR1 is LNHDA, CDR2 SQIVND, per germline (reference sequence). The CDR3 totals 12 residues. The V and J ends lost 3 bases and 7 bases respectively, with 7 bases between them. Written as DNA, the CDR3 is TGTGCCAGTAGTATGTATCAGAATGAGCAGTTCTTC. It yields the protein CASSMYQNEQFF.

The CDR3, as DNA: TGTGCCAGCCGTAGGACTAGCGTCATCTACGAGCAGTACTTC. It specifies CASRRTSVIYEQYF. The chain is built from TRBV6-1 and TRBJ2-7; 9 bases line up with TRBD2. J gave up 3 bases and V 8 bases, and 8 bases lay outside the gene matches. The CDR3 extends over 14 amino acids. Per the germline V gene, CDR1 is MNHNS and CDR2 is SASEGT.